These T cell receptor beta chains were read from a single sample in a study of cytomegalovirus exposure and HLA in healthy donors. Using immunoSEQ multiplex PCR, the repertoire was profiled, and TCRdb retains in-frame clones only, with some absent. The sample has 65,000 to 80,000 clones, 94% seen once. Sequencing used PBMCs. These receptors all come from a woman aged 18 to 35 in good health and CMV-seronegative. CDR3s include the opening cysteine and the closing phenylalanine or tryptophan. D genes are given only for firm matches. Clone size is given for some rows only: seen once, a few or many times, or a class if the clone is expanded.

V gene,clone size,J gene,D gene,CDR3 DNA,CDR3 protein
TRBV6-5,.,TRBJ2-7,TRBD2,TGTGCCAGCAGTTACTCTGGGGCTAGCGGGAGTTCCGAGCAGTACTTC,CASSYSGASGSSEQYF
TRBV5-6,.,TRBJ1-5,.,TGTGCCAGCTCGAGGGGGACATATAGCAATCAGCCCCAGCATTTT,CASSRGTYSNQPQHF
TRBV4-2,.,TRBJ1-1,.,TGTGCCAGCAGCCAAGGCCTGGTGGAGCCCACTGAAGCTTTCTTT,CASSQGLVEPTEAFF
TRBV6-6,.,TRBJ2-4,.,TGTGCCAGCAGCCCATCGTCCCGCGAAAACATTCAGTACTTC,CASSPSSRENIQYF
TRBV6-5,once,TRBJ1-5,TRBD1,TGTGCCAGCAGCCGGGACAGGAATCAGCCCCAGCATTTT,CASSRDRNQPQHF
TRBV2,.,TRBJ2-3,TRBD1,TGTGCCAGCAGTGACCGGGACAGCTACACAGATACGCAGTATTTT,CASSDRDSYTDTQYF
TRBV2,.,TRBJ2-1,TRBD2,TGTGCCACCGGGGGGAGGGCAGCGGGTACCTACAATGAGCAGTTCTTC,CATGGRAAGTYNEQFF
TRBV7-6,once,TRBJ1-2,TRBD1,TGTGCCAGCAGCCCACAGGGGACAGTCTATGGCTACACCTTC,CASSPQGTVYGYTF
TRBV5-1,.,TRBJ2-3,.,TGCGCCAGCAGCTTGGTAGCGCCCGGAGGTACAGATACGCAGTATTTT,CASSLVAPGGTDTQYF
TRBV7-6,.,TRBJ2-1,TRBD2,TGTGCCAGCAGCTTAGTGTCAGCGGGGGGCCTCGGTAATGAGCAGTTCTTC,CASSLVSAGGLGNEQFF
TRBV7-6,.,TRBJ2-7,TRBD2,TGTGCCAGCAGCTTAGCAGGGACTAGCGACGAGCAGTACTTC,CASSLAGTSDEQYF
TRBV28,.,TRBJ2-7,TRBD2,TGTGCCAGCAATCTAGCGGGAGGGAAGTACGAGCAGTACTTC,CASNLAGGKYEQYF
TRBV10-3,.,TRBJ2-7,TRBD2,TGTGCCATCAGTGAGGTCGGACTAGTGCGGTCCTACGAGCAGTACTTC,CAISEVGLVRSYEQYF
TRBV7-2,.,TRBJ2-3,.,TGTGCCAGCAGCCCAGTGGCGGGGGCGTACACAGATACGCAGTATTTT,CASSPVAGAYTDTQYF
TRBV4-2,.,TRBJ2-5,TRBD1,TGTGCCAGCAGCCCCTCAACCGGGACAGGGGCGGAAGAGACCCAGTACTTC,CASSPSTGTGAEETQYF
TRBV4-3,.,TRBJ2-7,TRBD1,TGCGCCAGCAGCCAAGGGACAGGCTACGAGCAGTACTTC,CASSQGTGYEQYF
TRBV6-1,.,TRBJ2-3,TRBD2,TGTGCCAGCAGTGGCCTAGCGGGGGGCACCGATACGCAGTATTTT,CASSGLAGGTDTQYF
TRBV7-5,.,TRBJ1-5,.,TGTGCCAGAATACTTACGGACGGACTCAATCAGCCCCAGCATTTT,CARILTDGLNQPQHF
TRBV19,.,TRBJ2-1,.,TGTGCCAGTAGTATTTCCGGGACTCAGTTCTTC,CASSISGTQFF
TRBV7-9,.,TRBJ1-4,.,TGTGCCAGCAGCCCAGTCGGCGGAGGGGATGAAAAACTGTTTTTT,CASSPVGGGDEKLFF
TRBV10-3,.,TRBJ2-7,.,TGTGCCATCAGTTCCAGGTGGGCCTACGAGCAGTACTTC,CAISSRWAYEQYF
TRBV11-2,.,TRBJ2-7,TRBD2,TGTGCCAGCAGCTGGTGGAATAGCGGGGCCCCTGACGAGCAGTACTTC,CASSWWNSGAPDEQYF
TRBV28,.,TRBJ1-1,.,TGTGCCATTTCGGGGAGAAGGATGAACACTGAAGCTTTCTTT,CAISGRRMNTEAFF
TRBV7-2,.,TRBJ2-1,.,TGTGCCAGCAGCTTAGTTGCCGGAGGGTATGAGCAGTTCTTC,CASSLVAGGYEQFF
TRBV5-1,.,TRBJ2-7,.,TGCGCCAGCAGCTGGCAAACAGGGTACCACGAGCAGTACTTC,CASSWQTGYHEQYF
TRBV5-1,.,TRBJ2-2,.,TGCGCCAGCAGCTCTACCGCTATACCCGGGGTCGGGGAGCTGTTTTTT,CASSSTAIPGVGELFF
TRBV19,.,TRBJ2-2,.,TGTGCCAGTAAGACGGGCAGGGGCTATACCGGGGAGCTGTTTTTT,CASKTGRGYTGELFF
TRBV27,.,TRBJ2-1,.,TGTGCCAGCAGTTTTTCGGGAGCCGGCGGCAATGAGCAGTTCTTC,CASSFSGAGGNEQFF
TRBV11-2,.,TRBJ2-1,.,TGTGCCAGCAGCCTCGACAGGAATGAGCAGTTCTTC,CASSLDRNEQFF
TRBV5-1,.,TRBJ2-1,TRBD2,TGCGCCAGCAGCCCGGGACTAGCGGGGTTGATCAATGAGCAGTTCTTC,CASSPGLAGLINEQFF
TRBV18,.,TRBJ2-7,TRBD1,TGTGCCAGCTCACCCGCCAGGGGGCAGGTCGAGCAGTACTTC,CASSPARGQVEQYF
TRBV12-5,.,TRBJ2-1,TRBD2,TGTGCTAGTGGCCTCCGGGACTACGGCATTAGTGAGCAGTTCTTC,CASGLRDYGISEQFF
TRBV10-3,.,TRBJ1-4,TRBD1,TGTGCCACCACACCTCGACAGGGGGGTCTCGCAACTAATGAAAAACTGTTTTTT,CATTPRQGGLATNEKLFF
TRBV4-1,.,TRBJ2-7,TRBD1,TGCGCCAGCAGCCAAGAGGGCCGGGACCAGGGGGACGAGCAGTACTTC,CASSQEGRDQGDEQYF